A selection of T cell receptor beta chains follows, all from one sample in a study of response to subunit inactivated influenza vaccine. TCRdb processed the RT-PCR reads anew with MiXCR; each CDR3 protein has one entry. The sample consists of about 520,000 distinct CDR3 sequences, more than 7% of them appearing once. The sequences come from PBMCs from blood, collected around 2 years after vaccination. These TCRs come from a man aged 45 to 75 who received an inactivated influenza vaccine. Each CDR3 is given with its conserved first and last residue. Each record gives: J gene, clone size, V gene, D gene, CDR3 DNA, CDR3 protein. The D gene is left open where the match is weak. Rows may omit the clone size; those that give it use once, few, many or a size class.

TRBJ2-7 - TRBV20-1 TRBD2 TGCAGTGCTGGGGGGGACGGAATGTCGAATGAGCAGTACTTC CSAGGDGMSNEQYF
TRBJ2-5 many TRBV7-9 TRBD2 TGTGCCAGCAGCCCCGGGACTAGCGGGATCTCGGAGACCCAGTACTTC CASSPGTSGISETQYF
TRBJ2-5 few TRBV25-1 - TGTGCCAGCAGTGACAGGGCGTACCAAGAGACCCAGTACTTC CASSDRAYQETQYF
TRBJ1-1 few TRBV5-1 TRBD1 TGCGCCAGCAAACAGGGGTCTCTTACTGAAGCTTTCTTT CASKQGSLTEAFF
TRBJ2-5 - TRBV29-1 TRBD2 TGCAGCATGCGGGAGGTAGGGGAGACCCAGTACTTC CSMREVGETQYF
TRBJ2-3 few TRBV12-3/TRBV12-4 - TGTGCCAGCAGTTTAGTGACCGACAGGTTCCAGGGCACAGATACGCAGTATTTT CASSLVTDRFQGTDTQYF
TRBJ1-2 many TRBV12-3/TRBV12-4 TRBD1 TGTGCCAGCAGTCCGGACAGGGGGCGAGGTGGCTACACCTTC CASSPDRGRGGYTF
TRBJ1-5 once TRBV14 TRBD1 TGTGCCAGCAGCCAAGCTGGCTTCCGGGACAGGGTCAATCAGCCCCAGCATTTT CASSQAGFRDRVNQPQHF
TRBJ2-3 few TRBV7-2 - TGTGCCAGCAGCCTTACCCGACTAGAAGATACGCAGTATTTT CASSLTRLEDTQYF
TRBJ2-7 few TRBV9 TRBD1 TGTGCCAGCAGCGTAGCAGGGACAGGGGGTATCTACGAGCAGTACTTC CASSVAGTGGIYEQYF
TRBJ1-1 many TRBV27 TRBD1 TGTGCCAGCAGCCCTCGACAGGGCGGCACTGAAGCTTTCTTT CASSPRQGGTEAFF
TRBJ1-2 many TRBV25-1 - TGTGCCAGCAGCGCCGCGGGAAACTATGGCTACACCTTC CASSAAGNYGYTF
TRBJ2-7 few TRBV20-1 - TGCAGTGCTAGTGCCCGGGTCCGTACCTACGAGCAGTACTTC CSASARVRTYEQYF